These 13 T cell receptor beta chains were all obtained from the same sample, sequenced in a study of control samples from healthy donors and cancer patients. Sequencing was performed with immunoSEQ multiplex PCR; in TCRdb, only in-frame clones are kept and a portion is missing. The sample shows about 150,000 clones, around 90% of them seen only once. The sequencing input was blood. These receptors were obtained from a man aged 25 to 40 in good health.

The chain links TRBV6-5 to TRBJ1-5; possible D gene TRBD1, 6 bases. Germline values: CDR1 MNHEY, CDR2 SVGAGI. The ends were cut back, 6 bases at V and 1 base at J, with 13 bases in the middle. The CDR3 totals 15 residues. CDR3 sequence: CASRSMGASNQPQHF. The CDR3 DNA reads as TGTGCCAGCAGAAGCATGGGGGCCAGCAATCAGCCCCAGCATTTT.

The rearrangement joins TRBV7-3 to TRBJ2-1; 8 bases agree with TRBD2. The CDR3 totals 16 residues. Unmatched junction bases numbered 12, after V lost 5 bases and J lost 6 bases. Germline loops: CDR1 SGHTA, CDR2 FQGTGA. The CDR3 region is CASSAPGTRLGNEQFF. The CDR3 region has the DNA TGTGCCAGCAGCGCCCCCGGGACTAGGCTTGGCAATGAGCAGTTCTTC.

The V call is TRBV29-1, the J call TRBJ1-2, with 8 bases that match TRBD1. The CDR3 runs 13 residues. J was trimmed by 4 bases and V by 5 bases; bases with no gene match: 6. Germline V gene data show CDR1 as SQVTM and CDR2 as ANQGSEA. The CDR3 coding sequence is TGCAGCGTTCTCAGGGGGCTCGGCTATGGCTACACCTTC. Protein: CSVLRGLGYGYTF.

The rearrangement links TRBV6-6 to TRBJ1-2, with TRBD1 matching over 9 bases. The CDR3 consists of 16 residues. Germline assignment: CDR1 MNHNY and CDR2 SVGAGI (reference sequence). J lost 3 bases, V lost 2 bases, and 7 bases had no gene match. Written as DNA, the CDR3 is TGTGCCAGCAGTTACCCGCCAACAGGGGGCGACTATGGCTACACCTTC. This sequence encodes CASSYPPTGGDYGYTF.

The V and J genes are TRBV2 and TRBJ1-5, with TRBD1 matching over 11 bases. After removal of 4 bases from V and 7 bases from J, the junction contained 3 bases not matched to a gene. Germline CDR1 SNHLY, CDR2 FYNNEI. This CDR3 spans 14 amino acids. CDR3 DNA: TGTGCCAGCAGTGGGACAGGGGGCGGGCAGCCCCAGCATTTT. This encodes CASSGTGGGQPQHF.

This chain connects TRBV11-3 to TRBJ2-3, with D tentatively TRBD1 (6 bases). Germline V gene lookup returns CDR1 SGHNT and CDR2 YENEEA. This CDR3 is 15 amino acids long. The V and J ends lost 7 bases and 2 bases respectively, with 16 bases between them. Here the CDR3 DNA reads TGTGCCAGCATGGCAGGGACATCGACCACAGATACGCAGTATTTT. Residues: CASMAGTSTTDTQYF.

The chain links TRBV6-5 to TRBJ2-2; the match to TRBD1 covers 12 bases. This CDR3 is built from 15 residues. The germline gives CDR1 MNHEY, CDR2 SVGAGI. With V trimmed by 7 bases and J by 7 bases, 7 bases remained unmatched. DNA for the CDR3: TGTGCCAGCACCTCCGGGACAGGGGGCAACGGGGAGCTGTTTTTT. This gives the protein CASTSGTGGNGELFF.

The rearrangement joins TRBV20-1 to TRBJ2-3; TRBD2 agrees at 14 bases. The CDR3 covers 17 residues. V was clipped by 3 bases and J by 2 bases; unmatched bases: 7. CDR1 and CDR2 (germline): DFQATT, SNEGSKA (reference sequence). DNA of the CDR3: TGCAGTGCTAGTGGGACTAGCGGGGGTGTACTCACAGATACGCAGTATTTT. Protein sequence: CSASGTSGGVLTDTQYF.

A few counts support this clone. The rearrangement links TRBV5-1 to TRBJ1-2; TRBD1 might be the D (6 bases). Trimming took off 4 bases at V and 4 bases at J, with 17 bases between the two ends. This CDR3 has 15 residues. The germline gives CDR1 SGHRS, CDR2 YFSETQ. CDR3 sequence (DNA): TGCGCCAGCAGCGCCACCGGGACAAATACCTATGGCTACACCTTC. Its protein product is CASSATGTNTYGYTF.

CDR3 residues: CASSPAGQGHSPLHF. CDR3 nucleotides: TGTGCCAGCAGCCCCGCCGGCCAGGGACATTCACCCCTCCACTTT. The chain couples TRBV7-9 to TRBJ1-6; D possibly corresponds to TRBD1 (5 bases). The CDR3 covers 15 residues. V was shortened by 5 bases and J by 8 bases, with 16 bases between the two germline ends. The germline CDR1 and CDR2 sequences are SEHNR and FQNEAQ (reference sequence).

This rearrangement joins TRBV29-1 to TRBJ2-5; possible D gene TRBD2, 5 bases. CDR3 length: 12 residues. The germline V gene encodes CDR1 SQVTM and CDR2 ANQGSEA. Trimming cost V 7 bases and J 5 bases, with 14 bases left between them. CDR3 residues: CSGGLPRETQYF. The CDR3 nucleotides are TGCAGCGGAGGACTGCCTAGGGAGACCCAGTACTTC.

The chain uses TRBV3-1 (or the pseudogene TRBV3-2) and TRBJ2-3; TRBD2 matches 9 bases. J gave up 3 bases and V 1 base, and 5 bases lay outside the gene matches. This CDR3 has 16 residues. CDR1 is LGHDT, CDR2 YNNKEL, per germline (reference sequence). For the CDR3, the DNA is TGTGCCAGCAGCCAAGTAAGCGGGGGGCGAACAGATACGCAGTATTTT. It encodes CASSQVSGGRTDTQYF.

This rearrangement joins TRBV7-3 to TRBJ1-4; no clear D gene. The V gene lost 4 bases and the J gene lost 0 bases, with 9 bases spanning the gap. Germline V gene data show CDR1 as SGHTA and CDR2 as FQGTGA. This CDR3 contains 15 residues. CDR3 protein: CASSSHRSTNEKLFF. The CDR3 coding sequence is TGTGCCAGCAGCTCCCACAGATCAACTAATGAAAAACTGTTTTTT.